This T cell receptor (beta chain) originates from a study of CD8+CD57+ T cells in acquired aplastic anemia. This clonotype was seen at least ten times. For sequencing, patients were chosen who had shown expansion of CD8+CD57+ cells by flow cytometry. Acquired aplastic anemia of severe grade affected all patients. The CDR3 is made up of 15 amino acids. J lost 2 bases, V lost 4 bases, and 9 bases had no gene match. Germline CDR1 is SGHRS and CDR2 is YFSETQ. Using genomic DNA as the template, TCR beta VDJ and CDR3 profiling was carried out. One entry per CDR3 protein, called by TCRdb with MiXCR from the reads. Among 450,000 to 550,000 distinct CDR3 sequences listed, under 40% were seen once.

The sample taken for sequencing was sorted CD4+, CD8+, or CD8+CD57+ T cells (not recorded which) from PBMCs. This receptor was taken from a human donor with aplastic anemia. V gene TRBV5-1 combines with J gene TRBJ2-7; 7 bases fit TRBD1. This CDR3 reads CASSPDRETTYEQYF. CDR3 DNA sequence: TGCGCCAGCAGCCCCGACAGGGAAACTACCTACGAGCAGTACTTC.